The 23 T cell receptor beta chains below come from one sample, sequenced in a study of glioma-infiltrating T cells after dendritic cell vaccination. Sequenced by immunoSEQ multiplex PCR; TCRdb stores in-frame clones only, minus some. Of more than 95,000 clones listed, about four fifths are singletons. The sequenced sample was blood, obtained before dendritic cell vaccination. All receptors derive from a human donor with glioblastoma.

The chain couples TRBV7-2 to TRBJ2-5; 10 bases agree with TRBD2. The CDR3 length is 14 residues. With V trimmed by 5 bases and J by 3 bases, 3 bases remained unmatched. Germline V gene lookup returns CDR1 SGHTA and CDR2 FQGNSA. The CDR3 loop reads CASSTSGTEETQYF. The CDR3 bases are TGTGCCAGCAGCACTAGCGGGACGGAAGAGACCCAGTACTTC.

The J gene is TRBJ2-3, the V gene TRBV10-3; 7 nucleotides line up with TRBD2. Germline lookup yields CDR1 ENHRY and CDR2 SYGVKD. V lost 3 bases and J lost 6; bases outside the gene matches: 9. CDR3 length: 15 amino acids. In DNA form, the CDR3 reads TGTGCCATCAGTGACCAGACAATGGGGGGGGATACGCAGTATTTT. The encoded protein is CAISDQTMGGDTQYF.

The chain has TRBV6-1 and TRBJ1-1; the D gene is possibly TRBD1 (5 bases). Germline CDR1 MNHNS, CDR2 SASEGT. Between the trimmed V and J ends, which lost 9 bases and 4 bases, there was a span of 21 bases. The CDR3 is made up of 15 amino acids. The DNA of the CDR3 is TGTGCCAGTCCCTCAGCCACGGGGGGGGTCACTGAAGCTTTCTTT. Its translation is CASPSATGGVTEAFF.

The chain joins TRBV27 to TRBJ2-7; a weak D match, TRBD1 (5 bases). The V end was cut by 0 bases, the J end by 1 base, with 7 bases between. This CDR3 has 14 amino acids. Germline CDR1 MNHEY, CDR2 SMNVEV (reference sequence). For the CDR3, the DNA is TGTGCCAGCAGTTTATCGGCAGGGTCCTACGAGCAGTACTTC. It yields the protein CASSLSAGSYEQYF.

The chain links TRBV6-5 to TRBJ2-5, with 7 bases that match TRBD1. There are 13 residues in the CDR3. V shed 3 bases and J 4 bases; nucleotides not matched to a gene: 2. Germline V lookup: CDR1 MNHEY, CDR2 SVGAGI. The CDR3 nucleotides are TGTGCCAGCAGTTATACAGGGGCAGAGACCCAGTACTTC. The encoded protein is CASSYTGAETQYF.

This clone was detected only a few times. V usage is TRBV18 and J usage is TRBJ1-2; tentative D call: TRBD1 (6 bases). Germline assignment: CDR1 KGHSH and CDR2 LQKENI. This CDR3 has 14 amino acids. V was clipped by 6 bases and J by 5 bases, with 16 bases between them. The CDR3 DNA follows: TGTGCCAGCTCCCGGGACACCGTTGGGTATGGCTACACCTTC. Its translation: CASSRDTVGYGYTF.

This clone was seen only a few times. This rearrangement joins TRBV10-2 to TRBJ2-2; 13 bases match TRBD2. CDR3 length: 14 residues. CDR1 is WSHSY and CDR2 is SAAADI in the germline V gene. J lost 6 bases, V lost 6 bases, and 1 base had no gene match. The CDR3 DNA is TGCGCCAGCAGGACTAGCGGGGGGTCCGGGGAGCTGTTTTTT. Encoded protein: CASRTSGGSGELFF.

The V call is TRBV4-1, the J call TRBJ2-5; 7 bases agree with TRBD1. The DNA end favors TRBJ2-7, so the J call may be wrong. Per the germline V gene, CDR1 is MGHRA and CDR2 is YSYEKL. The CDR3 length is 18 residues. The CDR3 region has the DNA TGCGCCAGCAGCCAACAAAGGACGGTTGGGACAGATACCTACGAGCAGTACTTC. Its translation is CASSQQRTVGTDTYEQYF.

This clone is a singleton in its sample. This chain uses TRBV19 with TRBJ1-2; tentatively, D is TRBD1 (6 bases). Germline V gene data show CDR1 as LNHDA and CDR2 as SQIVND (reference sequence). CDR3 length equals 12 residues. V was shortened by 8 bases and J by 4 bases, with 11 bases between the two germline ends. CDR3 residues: CASERDTYGYTF. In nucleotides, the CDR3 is TGTGCCAGTGAACGGGACACCTATGGCTACACCTTC.

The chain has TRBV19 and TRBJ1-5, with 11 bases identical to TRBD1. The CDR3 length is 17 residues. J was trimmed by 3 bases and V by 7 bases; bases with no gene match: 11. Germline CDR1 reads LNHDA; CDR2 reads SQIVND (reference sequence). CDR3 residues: CASTRRDRGGANQPQHF. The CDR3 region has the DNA TGTGCCAGTACCCGGCGGGACAGGGGGGGTGCCAATCAGCCCCAGCATTTT.

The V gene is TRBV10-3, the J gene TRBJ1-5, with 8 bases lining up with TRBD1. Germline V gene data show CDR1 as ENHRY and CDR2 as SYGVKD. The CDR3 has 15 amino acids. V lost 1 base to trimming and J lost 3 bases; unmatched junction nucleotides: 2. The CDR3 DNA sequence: TGTGCCATCAGTGAGTTACAGGGGGTCAATCAGCCCCAGCATTTT. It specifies CAISELQGVNQPQHF.

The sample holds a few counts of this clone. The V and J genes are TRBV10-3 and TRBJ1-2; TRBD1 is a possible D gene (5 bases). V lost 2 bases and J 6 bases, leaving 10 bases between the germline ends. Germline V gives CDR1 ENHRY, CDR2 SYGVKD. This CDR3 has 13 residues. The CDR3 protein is CAISERRGDGYTF. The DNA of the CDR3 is TGTGCCATCAGTGAGAGGAGGGGCGATGGCTACACCTTC.

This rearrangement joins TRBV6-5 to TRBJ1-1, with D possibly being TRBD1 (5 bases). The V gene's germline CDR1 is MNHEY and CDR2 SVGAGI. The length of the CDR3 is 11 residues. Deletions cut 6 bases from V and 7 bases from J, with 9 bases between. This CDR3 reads CASRRQFEAFF. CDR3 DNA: TGTGCCAGCAGGAGACAGTTTGAAGCTTTCTTT.

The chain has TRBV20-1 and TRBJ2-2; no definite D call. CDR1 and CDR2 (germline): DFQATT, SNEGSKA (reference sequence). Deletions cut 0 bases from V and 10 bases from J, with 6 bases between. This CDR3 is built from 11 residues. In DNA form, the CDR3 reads TGCAGTGCTAGAGATCGAGCGGAGCTGTTTTTT. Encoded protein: CSARDRAELFF.

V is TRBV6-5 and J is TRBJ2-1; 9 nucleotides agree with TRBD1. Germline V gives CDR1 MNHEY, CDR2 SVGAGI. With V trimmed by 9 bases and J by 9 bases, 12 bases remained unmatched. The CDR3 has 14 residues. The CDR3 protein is CASNRDRDTGEQFF. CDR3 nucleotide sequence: TGTGCCAGTAACCGGGACAGGGATACCGGTGAGCAGTTCTTC.

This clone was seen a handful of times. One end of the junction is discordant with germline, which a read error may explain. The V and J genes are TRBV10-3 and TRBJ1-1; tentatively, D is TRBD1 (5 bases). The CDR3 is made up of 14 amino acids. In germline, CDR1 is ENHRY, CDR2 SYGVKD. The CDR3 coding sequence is TGTGCCAGCAGTTACGTAGGACAGAACACTGAAGCTTTCTTT. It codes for CASSYVGQNTEAFF.

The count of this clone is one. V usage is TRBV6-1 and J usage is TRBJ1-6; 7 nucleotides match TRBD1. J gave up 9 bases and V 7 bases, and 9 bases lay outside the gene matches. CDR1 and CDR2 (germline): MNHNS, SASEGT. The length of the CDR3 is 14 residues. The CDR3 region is CASIRDSGISPLHF. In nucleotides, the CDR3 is TGTGCCAGCATCCGGGACAGCGGAATTTCACCCCTCCACTTT.

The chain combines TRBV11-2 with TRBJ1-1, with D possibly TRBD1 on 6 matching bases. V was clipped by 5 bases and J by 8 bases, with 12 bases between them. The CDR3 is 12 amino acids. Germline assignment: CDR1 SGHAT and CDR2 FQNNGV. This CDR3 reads CASSRIGQEAFF. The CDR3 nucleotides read TGTGCCAGCAGCCGAATAGGACAGGAAGCTTTCTTT.

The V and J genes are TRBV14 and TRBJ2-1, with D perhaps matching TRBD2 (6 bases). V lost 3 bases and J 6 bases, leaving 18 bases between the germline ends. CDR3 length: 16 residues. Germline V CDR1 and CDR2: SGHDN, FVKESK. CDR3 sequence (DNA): TGTGCCAGCAGCCACTGGGTGGCGTCGGGAGCCAATGAGCAGTTCTTC. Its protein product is CASSHWVASGANEQFF.

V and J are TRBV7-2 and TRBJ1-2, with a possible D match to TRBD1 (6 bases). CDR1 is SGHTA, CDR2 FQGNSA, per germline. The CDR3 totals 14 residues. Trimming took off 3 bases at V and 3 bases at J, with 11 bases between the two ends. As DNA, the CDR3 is TGTGCCAGCAGCTTTAACAGGGCGGACTATGGCTACACCTTC. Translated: CASSFNRADYGYTF.

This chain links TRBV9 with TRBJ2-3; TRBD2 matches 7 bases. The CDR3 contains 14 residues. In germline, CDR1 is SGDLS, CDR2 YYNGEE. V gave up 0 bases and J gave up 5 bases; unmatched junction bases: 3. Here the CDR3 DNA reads TGTGCCAGCAGCGTAGAGCGGGGAAGAGATACGCAGTATTTT. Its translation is CASSVERGRDTQYF.

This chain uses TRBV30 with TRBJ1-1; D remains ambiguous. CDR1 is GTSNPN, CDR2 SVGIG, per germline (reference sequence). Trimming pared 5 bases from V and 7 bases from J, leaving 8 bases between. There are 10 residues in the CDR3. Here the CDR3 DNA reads TGTGCCTGGGGCACCAATGAAGCTTTCTTT. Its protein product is CAWGTNEAFF.

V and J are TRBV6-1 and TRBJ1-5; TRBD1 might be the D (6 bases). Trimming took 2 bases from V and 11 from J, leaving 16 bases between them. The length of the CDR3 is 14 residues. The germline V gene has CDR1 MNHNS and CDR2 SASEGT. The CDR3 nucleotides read TGTGCCAGCAGTGAATATGGGACAACCAAGGCCCAGCATTTT. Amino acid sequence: CASSEYGTTKAQHF.